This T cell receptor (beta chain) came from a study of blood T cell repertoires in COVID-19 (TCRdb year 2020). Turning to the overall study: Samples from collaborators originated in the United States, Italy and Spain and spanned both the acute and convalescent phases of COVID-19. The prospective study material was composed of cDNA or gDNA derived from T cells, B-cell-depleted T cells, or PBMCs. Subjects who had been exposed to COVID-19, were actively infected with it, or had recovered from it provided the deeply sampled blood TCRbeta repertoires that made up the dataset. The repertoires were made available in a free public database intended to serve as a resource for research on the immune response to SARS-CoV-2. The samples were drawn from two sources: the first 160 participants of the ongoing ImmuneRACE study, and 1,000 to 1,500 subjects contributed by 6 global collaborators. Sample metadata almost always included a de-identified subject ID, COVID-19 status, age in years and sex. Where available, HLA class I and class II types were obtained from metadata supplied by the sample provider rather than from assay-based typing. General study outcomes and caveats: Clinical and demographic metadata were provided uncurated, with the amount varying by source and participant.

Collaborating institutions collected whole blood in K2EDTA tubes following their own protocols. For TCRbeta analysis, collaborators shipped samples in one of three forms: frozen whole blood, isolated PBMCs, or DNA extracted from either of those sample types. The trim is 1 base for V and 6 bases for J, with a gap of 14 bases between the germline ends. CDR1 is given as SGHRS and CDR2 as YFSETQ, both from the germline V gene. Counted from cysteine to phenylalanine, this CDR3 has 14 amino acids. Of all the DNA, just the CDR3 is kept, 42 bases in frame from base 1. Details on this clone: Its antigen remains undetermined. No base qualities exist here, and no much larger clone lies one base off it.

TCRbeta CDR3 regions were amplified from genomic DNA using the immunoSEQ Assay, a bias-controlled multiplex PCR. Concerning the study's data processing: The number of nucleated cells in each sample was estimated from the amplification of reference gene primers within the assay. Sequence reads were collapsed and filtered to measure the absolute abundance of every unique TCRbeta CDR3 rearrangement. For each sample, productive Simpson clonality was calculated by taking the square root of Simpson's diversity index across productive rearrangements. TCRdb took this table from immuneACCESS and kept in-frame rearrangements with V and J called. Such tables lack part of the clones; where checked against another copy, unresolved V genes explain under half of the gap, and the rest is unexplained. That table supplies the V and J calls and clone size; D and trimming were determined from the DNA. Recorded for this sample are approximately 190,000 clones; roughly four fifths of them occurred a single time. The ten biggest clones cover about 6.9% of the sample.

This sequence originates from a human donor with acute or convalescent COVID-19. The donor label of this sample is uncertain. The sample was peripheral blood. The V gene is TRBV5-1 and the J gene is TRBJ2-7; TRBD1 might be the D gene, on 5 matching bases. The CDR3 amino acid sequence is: CASSLSWGASEQYF. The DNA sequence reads TGCGCCAGCAGCTTGTCGTGGGGCGCTTCCGAGCAGTACTTC.